This TCR beta chain was observed in a study of blood T cell repertoires in COVID-19. Study background: PBMCs, B-cell-depleted T cells, or T cells provided the cDNA or gDNA that made up the material.

This CDR3 is 15 amino acids long. The ends were cut back, 0 bases at V and 2 bases at J, with 11 bases in the middle. CDR1 is SGHKS, CDR2 YYEKEE, per germline (reference sequence). Per the original data handling: Nucleated cell counts were estimated from reference gene primer amplification. Measured with immunoSEQ multiplex PCR; TCRdb has only the in-frame clones, and not every one. The V and J calls and the clone size are those of that table, but D and trimming were determined from the DNA. The sample consists of fewer than 75,000 clones, approximately 87% of them appearing once. The source material was peripheral blood. The sequence came from a man aged 50 or older with active COVID-19. The V gene is TRBV5-5, the J gene TRBJ1-2, with D possibly being TRBD1 (5 bases). CDR3 loop: CASSLEGQKNYGYTF. The CDR3 bases are TGTGCCAGCAGCTTGGAGGGGCAGAAAAACTATGGCTACACCTTC.